Listed here is a single T cell receptor beta chain. Original methodology: Reference gene primer amplification gave estimated nucleated cell counts. The data were produced by immunoSEQ multiplex PCR, yet TCRdb's version contains in-frame clones alone and is incomplete. V, J and clone size were drawn from that table, and D and trimming were deduced from the DNA. The data hold 150,000 or so clones, with 91% observed a single time. The data belong to a study of blood T cell repertoires in COVID-19. Study-wide background: Collection of acute and convalescent COVID-19 samples took place in the United States, Italy and Spain. The analysed material was cDNA or gDNA that came from T cells, B-cell-depleted T cells, or PBMCs.

V was shortened by 3 bases and J by 9 bases, with 9 bases between the two germline ends. This CDR3 comprises 12 residues. This chain links TRBV12-3 or TRBV12-4 with TRBJ2-4; D possibly corresponds to TRBD2 (5 bases). This clonotype was obtained from a man aged 50 or older with acute or convalescent COVID-19. The sample comprised peripheral blood. CDR3 sequence (DNA): TGTGCCAGCAGTTTGGCTGGGAGCATTCAGTACTTC. Translating gives CASSLAGSIQYF.